This TCR beta chain is from a study of OX40 agonist ivuxolimab in advanced cancers. For the wider study: Ivuxolimab was an agonistic, fully human IgG2 monoclonal antibody directed against OX40 (CD134), a costimulatory receptor. Intravenous ivuxolimab was administered to patients every 2 weeks at six dose levels: 0.01, 0.1, 0.3, 1.5, 3 and 10 mg/kg. Of the approximately 50 patients in dose escalation, about 20 had hepatocellular carcinoma, about 15 had melanoma, 9 had renal cell carcinoma and 9 had head and neck cancer. In the dose-escalation cohort, over 65% of patients were male, and the mean age was approximately 55 years, with a range of 23 to 79. Prior anti-PD-1, anti-PD-L1 or anti-CTLA-4 therapy was permitted, and roughly two fifths of dose-escalation patients had received checkpoint inhibitors. Partial responses occurred in three dose-escalation patients, of whom one had hepatocellular carcinoma and two had cutaneous melanoma. Peripheral TCRbeta sequencing was intended to test whether TCR sequence diversity was altered and clonal T-cell expansion was caused by ivuxolimab. The monotherapy dose-escalation portion (N of about 47 patients) of the phase I ivuxolimab trial is reported in the paper.

Points on this clone: The antigen this receptor binds is unknown. Base qualities are not provided; no much larger clone lies one nucleotide away.

Results the study describes overall, beyond this receptor: After ivuxolimab, CD8+ T cells had more expanded clones than CD4+ T cells on average. Partial responders in the 0.1-3.0 mg/kg groups had among the lowest normalized peripheral clonal expansion, especially among CD8+ T cells. Low levels of normalized T-cell clonal expansion were also seen in some patients who did not respond. The antigen specificity of the clonally expanded peripheral T cells was not determined. Clonal expansion of both CD4+ and CD8+ blood T cells was observed from baseline to week 6 at doses 0.1 to 3.0 mg/kg.

CDR1 and CDR2, looked up from the germline V gene, are MDHEN and SYDVKM. V and J are truncated by 8 bases and 1 base respectively, leaving an intervening sequence of 17 bases. From the cysteine through the phenylalanine, the CDR3 covers 15 amino acids. Only the CDR3 part of the read is kept: 45 bases, read in frame from the first base. For sequencing of the TCRbeta CDR3 region, genomic DNA was extracted from the sorted cells. The immunoSEQ Assay was used for sequencing of TCRbeta CDR3 regions. In its TCRdb copy, this immuneACCESS table keeps in-frame sequences only and misses some clones. Where compared with another copy, unresolved V genes explain less than half of these, and the others have no known cause. The sample yields tens of thousands of clones; about 80% were counted once. The ten largest make up 5.5% to 7% of the sample. Patients with autoimmune disease history or receiving systemic immunosuppression were excluded from the trial. Peripheral blood for TCR sequencing was collected from all dose cohorts at baseline, on cycle 4 day 1, and on cycle 7 day 1. Samples came from an open-label, multicenter, first-in-human phase I dose-escalation trial of ivuxolimab. Adults with locally advanced or metastatic melanoma, renal cell, hepatocellular, or head and neck squamous cell carcinoma were enrolled in the trial. Before TCR sequencing, CD4+ and CD8+ T cells were separately sorted from peripheral blood.

Material: CD4+ or CD8+ T cells sorted from blood, obtained in a trial of the OX40 agonist ivuxolimab. Recombination joined TRBV28 with TRBJ1-1; the D gene lacks a confident call. The clonotype comes from an adult with an advanced solid tumor such as melanoma, head and neck, liver or kidney cancer. The CDR3 is CASSGGAWGNTEAFF. The nucleotide sequence reads TGTGCCAGCTCTGGAGGAGCCTGGGGGAACACTGAAGCTTTCTTT.